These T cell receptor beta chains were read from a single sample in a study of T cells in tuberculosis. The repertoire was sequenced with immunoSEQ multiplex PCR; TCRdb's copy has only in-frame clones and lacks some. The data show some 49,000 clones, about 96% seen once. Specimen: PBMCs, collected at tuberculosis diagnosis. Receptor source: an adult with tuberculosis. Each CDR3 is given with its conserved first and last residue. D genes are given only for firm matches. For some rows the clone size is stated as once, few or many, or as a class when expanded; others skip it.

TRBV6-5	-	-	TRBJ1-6	CASSPSGTYNSPLHF	TGTGCCAGCAGCCCCTCCGGGACATATAATTCACCCCTCCACTTT
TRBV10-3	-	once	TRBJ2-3	CAISDAGAIDTQYF	TGTGCCATCAGTGACGCGGGGGCTATAGATACGCAGTATTTT
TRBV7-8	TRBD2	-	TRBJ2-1	CASRRGRVSGRAGEQFF	TGTGCCAGCAGAAGAGGCAGGGTGAGCGGGAGGGCCGGTGAGCAGTTCTTC
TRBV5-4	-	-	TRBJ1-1	CASSGGAGDTEAFF	TGTGCCAGCAGCGGCGGGGCTGGGGACACTGAAGCTTTCTTT
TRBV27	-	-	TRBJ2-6	CASSSSSTGANVLTF	TGTGCCAGCAGTTCGAGTAGCACTGGGGCCAACGTCCTGACTTTC
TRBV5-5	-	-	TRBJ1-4	CASSLGSGEKLFF	TGTGCCAGCAGCTTGGGCAGCGGGGAAAAACTGTTTTTT
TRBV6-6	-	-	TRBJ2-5	CASSLTVQETQYF	TGTGCCAGCAGCTTGACAGTACAAGAGACCCAGTACTTC
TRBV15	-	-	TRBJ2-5	CATSRGPLGQETQYF	TGTGCCACCAGCAGAGGCCCACTAGGGCAAGAGACCCAGTACTTC
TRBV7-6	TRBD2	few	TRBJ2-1	CASSLGTSSYNEQFF	TGTGCCAGCAGCTTAGGGACTAGCTCCTACAATGAGCAGTTCTTC
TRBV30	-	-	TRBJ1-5	CAWSPRGGTHQPQHF	TGTGCCTGGAGCCCCCGGGGGGGGACCCATCAGCCCCAGCATTTT
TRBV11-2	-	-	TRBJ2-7	CASSLPGDYEQYF	TGTGCCAGCAGCTTACCGGGAGACTACGAGCAGTACTTC
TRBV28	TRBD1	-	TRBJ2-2	CASSDRVATGELFF	TGTGCCAGCAGTGACAGGGTCGCCACCGGGGAGCTGTTTTTT
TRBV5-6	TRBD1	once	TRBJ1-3	CASSWDRPSGNTIYF	TGTGCCAGCAGCTGGGACAGACCCTCTGGAAACACCATATATTTT
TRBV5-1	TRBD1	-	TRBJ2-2	CASSSPDRGKIGELFF	TGCGCCAGCAGCTCGCCGGACAGGGGGAAAATCGGGGAGCTGTTTTTT
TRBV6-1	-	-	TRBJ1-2	CASSPEAGPNYGYTF	TGTGCCAGCAGTCCGGAGGCAGGCCCAAACTATGGCTACACCTTC
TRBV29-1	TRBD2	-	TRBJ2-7	CSVGGLAGGPREQYF	TGCAGCGTTGGGGGACTAGCGGGAGGGCCCCGCGAGCAGTACTTC
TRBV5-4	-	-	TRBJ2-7	CASSLGGGTSEQYF	TGTGCCAGCAGCTTGGGGGGAGGCACCTCCGAGCAGTACTTC
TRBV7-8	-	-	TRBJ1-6	CASTDSNSPLHF	TGTGCCAGCACGGACAGCAATTCACCCCTCCACTTT
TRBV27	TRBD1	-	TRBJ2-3	CASTSGDREGDTQYF	TGTGCCAGCACTTCGGGGGACAGGGAAGGGGATACGCAGTATTTT
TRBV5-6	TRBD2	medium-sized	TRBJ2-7	CASSAGLSGGAYEQYF	TGTGCCAGCAGCGCGGGCCTAAGCGGGGGTGCCTACGAGCAGTACTTC
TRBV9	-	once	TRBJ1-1	CASSLGAGGSTEAFF	TGTGCCAGCAGCCTGGGGGCAGGCGGGAGCACTGAAGCTTTCTTT
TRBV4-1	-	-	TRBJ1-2	CASSQDPAGPYGYTF	TGCGCCAGCAGCCAAGATCCAGCAGGGCCCTATGGCTACACCTTC
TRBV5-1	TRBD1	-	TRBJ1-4	CASSVGQGAEKLFF	TGCGCCAGCAGCGTGGGACAGGGGGCAGAAAAACTGTTTTTT
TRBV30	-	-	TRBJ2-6	CAWSGPGPGGPGANVLTF	TGTGCCTGGAGTGGACCGGGCCCCGGGGGTCCTGGGGCCAACGTCCTGACTTTC
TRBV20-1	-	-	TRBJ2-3	CSARRPDTQYF	TGCAGTGCTAGGCGTCCAGATACGCAGTATTTT
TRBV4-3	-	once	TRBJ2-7	CASSQDLRTVLYEQYF	TGCGCCAGCAGCCAAGATCTTCGGACAGTCCTGTACGAGCAGTACTTC
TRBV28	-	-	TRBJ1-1	CASSFFKIFGGTGNTEAFF	TGTGCCAGCAGTTTTTTTAAGATTTTTGGCGGGACGGGGAACACTGAAGCTTTCTTT
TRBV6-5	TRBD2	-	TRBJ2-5	CASSYSGSGETQYF	TGTGCCAGCAGTTACAGCGGGAGTGGGGAGACCCAGTACTTC
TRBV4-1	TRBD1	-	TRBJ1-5	CASSQEGTGENQPQHF	TGCGCCAGCAGCCAAGAGGGGACAGGTGAGAATCAGCCCCAGCATTTT
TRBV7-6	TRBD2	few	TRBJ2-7	CASSPLLAGRKGYEQYF	TGTGCCAGCAGCCCCTTGCTAGCGGGAAGAAAAGGTTACGAGCAGTACTTC
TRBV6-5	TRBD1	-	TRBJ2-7	CASRPSGQGSYEQYF	TGTGCCAGCAGGCCCAGCGGACAGGGTTCCTACGAGCAGTACTTC
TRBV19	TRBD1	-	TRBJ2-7	CASSTTGVPYEQYF	TGTGCCAGTAGTACGACAGGGGTCCCCTACGAGCAGTACTTC
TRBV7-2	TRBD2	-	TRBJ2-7	CASSLGGSLYEQYF	TGTGCCAGCAGCTTAGGCGGGAGCCTCTACGAGCAGTACTTC
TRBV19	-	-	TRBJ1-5	CASSSASIYSNQPQHF	TGTGCCAGTAGTTCCGCGTCGATCTATAGCAATCAGCCCCAGCATTTT
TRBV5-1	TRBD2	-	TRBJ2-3	CASSPPSGSTDTQYF	TGCGCCAGCAGCCCTCCTAGCGGGAGCACAGATACGCAGTATTTT
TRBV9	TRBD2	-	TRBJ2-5	CASSVGTSGTRETQYF	TGTGCCAGCAGCGTCGGGACTAGCGGGACAAGGGAGACCCAGTACTTC
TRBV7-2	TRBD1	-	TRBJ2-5	CASSFDRGRETQYF	TGTGCCAGCAGCTTTGACAGGGGACGAGAGACCCAGTACTTC
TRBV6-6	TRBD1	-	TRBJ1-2	CASSPTLTGGEGYTF	TGTGCCAGCAGTCCGACCCTGACAGGGGGGGAGGGCTACACCTTC
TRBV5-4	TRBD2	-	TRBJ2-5	CASSLDGLAGEETQYF	TGTGCCAGCAGCCTTGATGGACTAGCGGGAGAAGAGACCCAGTACTTC
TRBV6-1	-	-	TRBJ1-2	CASRTTATGGYTF	TGTGCCAGCAGAACAACAGCCACGGGAGGCTACACCTTC
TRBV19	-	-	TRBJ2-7	CASSSRGASGNEQYF	TGTGCCAGTAGTAGCCGGGGGGCCTCAGGGAACGAGCAGTACTTC
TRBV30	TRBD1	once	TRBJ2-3	CAWTSGGRADTQYF	TGTGCCTGGACCTCAGGGGGCCGGGCAGATACGCAGTATTTT
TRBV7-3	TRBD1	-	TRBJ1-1	CASSLTRGAEAFF	TGTGCCAGCAGCTTAACCAGGGGGGCTGAAGCTTTCTTT
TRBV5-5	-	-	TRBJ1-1	CASNRLNTEAFF	TGTGCCAGCAACAGGTTGAACACTGAAGCTTTCTTT
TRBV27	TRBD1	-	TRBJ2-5	CATARTGTKTQYF	TGTGCCACCGCCAGGACAGGGACGAAGACCCAGTACTTC
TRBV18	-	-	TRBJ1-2	CASSPPSFYGYTF	TGTGCCAGCTCACCACCCAGTTTCTATGGCTACACCTTC